This T cell receptor (beta chain) was found in a study of T cell repertoires in cytomegalovirus infection. Study-level points and caveats: Public TCR beta family frequency separated CMV-and-HLA carriers, including in an independent cohort.

Trimming took off 3 bases at V and 1 base at J, with 10 bases between the two ends. The CDR3 totals 14 residues. CDR1 and CDR2 (germline): SGHNT, YYREEE (reference sequence). In TCRdb, the reads were re-called with MiXCR into one record per CDR3 protein. This table has under 850,000 distinct CDR3 sequences, about 40% appearing once. A few counts support this clonotype. Its target is unknown. The sample consisted of PBMCs. This TCR was recovered from a human donor in good health (CMV status not recorded). Some clones in this sample may be carry-over from other donors' samples. The chain recombines TRBV5-4 with TRBJ1-1, with D uncertain. The CDR3 region has the DNA TGTGCCAGCAGCTCGAAACGGGGGAACACTGAAGCTTTCTTT. This codes for CASSSKRGNTEAFF.